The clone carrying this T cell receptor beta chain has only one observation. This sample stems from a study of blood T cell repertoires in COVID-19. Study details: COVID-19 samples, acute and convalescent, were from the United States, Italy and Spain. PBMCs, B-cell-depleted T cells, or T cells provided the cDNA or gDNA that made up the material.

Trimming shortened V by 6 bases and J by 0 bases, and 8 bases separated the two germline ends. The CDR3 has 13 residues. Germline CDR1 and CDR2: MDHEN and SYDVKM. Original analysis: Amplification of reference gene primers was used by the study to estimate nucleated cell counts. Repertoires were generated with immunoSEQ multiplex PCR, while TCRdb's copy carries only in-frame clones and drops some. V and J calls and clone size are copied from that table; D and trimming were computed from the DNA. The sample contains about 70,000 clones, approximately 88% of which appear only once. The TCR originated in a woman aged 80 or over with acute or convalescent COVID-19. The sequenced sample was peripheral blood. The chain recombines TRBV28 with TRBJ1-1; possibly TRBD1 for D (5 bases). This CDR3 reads CASRRQMNTEAFF. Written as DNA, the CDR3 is TGTGCCAGCAGAAGACAGATGAACACTGAAGCTTTCTTT.